Sequencing of this T cell receptor beta chain was carried out in a study of T cells after yellow fever vaccination. Study-wide findings and caveats: Any FACS-sorted repertoire could hold abundant clonotypes that contaminate it from the bulk population. A faster peak, day 5 versus 15, was reached by the weaker secondary response.

5'RACE template switching added a universal primer site and UMIs to TCR cDNA. MiXCR, run by TCRdb on the 5' RACE reads, gives a single entry per CDR3 protein. The sample has hundreds of thousands of distinct CDR3 sequences, roughly 6.1% seen once. V trimming: 3 bases; J trimming: 4 bases; junction bases outside the gene matches: 5. The length of the CDR3 is 15 residues. Germline loops: CDR1 SGHNT, CDR2 YYREEE (reference sequence). This clonotype was seen only a few times. What it recognizes is unknown. The sequences come from PBMCs, collected 5 days after the yellow fever booster vaccination. The sequence derives from a young man who received the YFV17D yellow fever vaccine. This chain connects TRBV5-4 to TRBJ2-1; 9 nucleotides agree with TRBD1. CDR3 bases: TGTGCCAGCAGCTCCGGACAGGGGAATTACAATGAGCAGTTCTTC. Protein product: CASSSGQGNYNEQFF.